What follows is one TCR beta chain and its context. The antigen it binds to is not known. There are no base qualities to consult, and no much larger clone falls within one base. Including cysteine and phenylalanine, the CDR3 has 16 amino acids. Solely the CDR3 DNA is kept, with 48 bases framed from the first base. V drops 1 base and J drops 7 bases, leaving 17 bases in between. The germline V gene encodes CDR1 MGHRA and CDR2 YSYEKL. The data belong to a study of T cell repertoires in cytomegalovirus infection (dated by TCRdb to the late 2010s). Regarding the complete study: Peptide stimulations targeted recently identified HLA-C-restricted CMV epitopes, whose presentation resists viral immunomodulation, together with well-studied HLA-B-restricted epitopes. The HLA type of each donor mattered for the analysis, because public TCR beta signatures pointed to carriage of CMV infection along with the matching HLA type.

The label giving this sample's treatment or condition can be read as: in vitro stimulation with specific CMV peptide epitopes to enrich CMV-specific T cells. Study-level results and caveats: The ex vivo response was dominated by HLA-C-restricted CMV-specific TCR beta clonotypes, which also provided the single most frequent clonotype in two of eight donors. In both this cohort and an independent roughly 400-donor cohort, the cumulative frequency of public TCR beta family members distinguished carriers of CMV infection plus the relevant HLA type.

Sequenced using an Illumina HiSeq 1500. The public reads were reprocessed in TCRdb via fastp at Q25 and MiXCR, keeping in-frame beta chains. Identical CDR3 protein sequences are pooled into one entry, listed with their most common genes and DNA. In all, the sample holds approximately 100,000 distinct CDR3 sequences, and around 45% of those were seen once. The top ten clones comprise approximately 69% of the sample. The clonotype comes from a human donor in good health (CMV status not recorded). Some clones in this sample may be carry-over from other donors' samples. The sequencing here drew on CD8+ T cells from cultured PBMCs, taken from culture after CMV antigen stimulation. Here the chain combines TRBV4-1 and TRBJ2-1; there is no confident call for the D gene. In nucleotide form, the sequence is TGCGCCAGCAGCCAAGGTGTGTCCCCCCAATGGAATGAGCAGTTCTTC. This codes for CASSQGVSPQWNEQFF.